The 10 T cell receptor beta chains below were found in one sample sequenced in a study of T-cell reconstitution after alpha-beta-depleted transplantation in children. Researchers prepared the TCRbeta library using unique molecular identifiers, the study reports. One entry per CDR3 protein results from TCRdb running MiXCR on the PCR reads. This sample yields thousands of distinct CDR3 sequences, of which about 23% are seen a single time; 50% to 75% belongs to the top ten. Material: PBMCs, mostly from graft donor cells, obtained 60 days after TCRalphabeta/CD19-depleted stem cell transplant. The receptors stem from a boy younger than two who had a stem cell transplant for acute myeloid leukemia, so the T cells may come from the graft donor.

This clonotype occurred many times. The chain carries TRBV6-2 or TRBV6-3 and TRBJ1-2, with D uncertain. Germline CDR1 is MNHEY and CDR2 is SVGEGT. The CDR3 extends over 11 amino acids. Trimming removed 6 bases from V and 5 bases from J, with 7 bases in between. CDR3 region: CASSRQYGYTF. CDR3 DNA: TGTGCCAGCAGCCGGCAGTATGGCTACACCTTC.

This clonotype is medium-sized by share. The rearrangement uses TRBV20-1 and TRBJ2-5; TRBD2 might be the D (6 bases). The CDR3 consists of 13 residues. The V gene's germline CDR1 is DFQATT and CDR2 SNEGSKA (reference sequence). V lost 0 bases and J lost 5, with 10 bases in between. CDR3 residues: CSAREGGLETQYF. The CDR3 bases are TGCAGTGCTAGAGAGGGGGGTTTGGAGACCCAGTACTTC.

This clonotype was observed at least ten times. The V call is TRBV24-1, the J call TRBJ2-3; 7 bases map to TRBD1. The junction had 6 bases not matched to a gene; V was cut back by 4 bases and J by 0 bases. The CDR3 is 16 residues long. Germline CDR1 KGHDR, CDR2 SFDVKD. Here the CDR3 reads CATSDVGTDSTDTQYF. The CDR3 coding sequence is TGTGCCACCAGTGACGTGGGGACAGACAGCACAGATACGCAGTATTTT.

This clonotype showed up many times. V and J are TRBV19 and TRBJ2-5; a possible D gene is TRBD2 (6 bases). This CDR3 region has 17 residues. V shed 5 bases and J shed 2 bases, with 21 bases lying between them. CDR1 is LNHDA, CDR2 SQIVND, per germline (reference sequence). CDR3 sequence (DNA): TGTGCCAGTAGTTATGGGGGGTTAGCGGACCAACAAGAGACCCAGTACTTC. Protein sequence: CASSYGGLADQQETQYF.

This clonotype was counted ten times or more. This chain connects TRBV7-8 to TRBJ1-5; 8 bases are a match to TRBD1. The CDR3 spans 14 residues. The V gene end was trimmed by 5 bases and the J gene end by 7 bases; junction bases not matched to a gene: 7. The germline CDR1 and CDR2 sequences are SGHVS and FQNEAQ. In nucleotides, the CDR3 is TGTGCCAGCAGCCGCGGGACAGGTGAACAGCCCCAGCATTTT. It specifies CASSRGTGEQPQHF.

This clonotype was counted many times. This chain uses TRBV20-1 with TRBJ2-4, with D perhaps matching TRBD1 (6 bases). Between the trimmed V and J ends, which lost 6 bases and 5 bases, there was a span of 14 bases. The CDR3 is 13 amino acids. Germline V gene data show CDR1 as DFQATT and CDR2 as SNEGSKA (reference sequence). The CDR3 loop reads CSANTGTQNIQYF. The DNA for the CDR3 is TGCAGTGCAAATACCGGGACACAAAACATTCAGTACTTC.

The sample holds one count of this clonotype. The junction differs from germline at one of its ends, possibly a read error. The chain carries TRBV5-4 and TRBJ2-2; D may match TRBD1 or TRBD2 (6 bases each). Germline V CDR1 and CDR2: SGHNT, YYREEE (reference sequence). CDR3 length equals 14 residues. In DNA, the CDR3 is TGTGCCAACAGCTTGGAGGGGGTGACCGGGGAGCTGTTTTTT. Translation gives CANSLEGVTGELFF.

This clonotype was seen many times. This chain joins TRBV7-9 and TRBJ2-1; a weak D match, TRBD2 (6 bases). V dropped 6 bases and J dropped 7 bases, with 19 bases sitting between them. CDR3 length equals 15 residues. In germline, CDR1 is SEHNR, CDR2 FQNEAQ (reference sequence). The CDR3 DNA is TGTGCCAGCAGGGGGGTCCGGGACTTGAAAAATGAGCAGTTCTTC. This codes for CASRGVRDLKNEQFF.

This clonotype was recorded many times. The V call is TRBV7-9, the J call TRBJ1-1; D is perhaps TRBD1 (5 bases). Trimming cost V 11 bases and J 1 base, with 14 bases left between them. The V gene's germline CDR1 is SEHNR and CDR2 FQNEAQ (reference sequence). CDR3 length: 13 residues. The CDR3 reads CAVREGANTEAFF. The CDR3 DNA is TGTGCCGTCAGGGAGGGCGCGAACACTGAAGCTTTCTTT. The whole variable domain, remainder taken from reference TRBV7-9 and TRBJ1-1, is DTGVSQNPRHKITKRGQNVTFRCDPISEHNRLYWYRQTLGQGPEFLTYFQNEAQLEKSRLLSDRFSAERPKGSFSTLEIQRTEQGDSAMYLCAVREGANTEAFFGQGTRLTVV.

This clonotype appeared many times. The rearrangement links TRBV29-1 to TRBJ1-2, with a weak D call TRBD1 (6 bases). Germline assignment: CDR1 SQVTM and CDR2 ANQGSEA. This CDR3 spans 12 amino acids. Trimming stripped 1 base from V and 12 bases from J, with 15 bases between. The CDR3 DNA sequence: TGCAGCGTTGAAGGGGCCCAGGGGCAAGACACCTTC. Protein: CSVEGAQGQDTF.